This TCR beta chain comes out of a study of sequential checkpoint blockade in melanoma. On the study more broadly: Randomization was 1:1 between first-line nivolumab→ipilimumab and ipilimumab→nivolumab.

Trimming cost V 1 base and J 2 bases; bases outside gene matches: 3. The CDR3 length is 14 residues. Germline CDR1 is SGHRS and CDR2 is YFSETQ. This sample's treatment: randomized to nivolumab then ipilimumab (arm A) or the reverse (arm B). Patients had received no earlier DNA-damaging chemotherapy. Live CD3+CD8+ CD19− CD56− cells were sorted from PBMCs. Only in-frame clones appear in the TCRdb table, and some are missing; sequencing was by immunoSEQ multiplex PCR. Of roughly 8,400 clones listed, about 75% were seen once; the top ten hold approximately 18%. Sequencing used CD8+ T cells sorted from blood (inferred from file names), obtained from a patient given nivolumab and ipilimumab in sequence. The TCR sequence derives from a human donor with melanoma. V and J are TRBV5-1 and TRBJ2-7; 7 nucleotides agree with TRBD1. This CDR3 reads CASSLRGQTYEQYF. The CDR3 DNA reads as TGCGCCAGCAGCTTGAGGGGGCAAACCTACGAGCAGTACTTC.